These T cell receptor beta chains were read from a single sample in a study of blood T cell repertoires in COVID-19. The assay was immunoSEQ multiplex PCR, and TCRdb's table has in-frame clones only and misses some. The top ten clones hold under 4% of a sample with some 230,000 clones, roughly nine tenths of them seen once. Sequenced: PBMCs or T cells enriched from blood (not recorded which). These receptors were taken from a woman in her late teens or twenties in a cohort exposed to, infected with or recovered from COVID-19 (not recorded which). Both conserved end residues are trimmed from each CDR3. The size entry is marked missing in some rows and otherwise reads once, few, many or a size class.

abundance,v_gene,j_gene,CDR3aa
.,TRBV10-1,TRBJ2-5,ASSPDSGKGQETQY
.,TRBV19,TRBJ2-1,ASSTGGGTNEQF
.,TRBV3-1/TRBV3-2,TRBJ2-7,ASSLDGVSGREQY
.,TRBV11-2,TRBJ1-3,ASSLGVLPPGNTIY
.,TRBV6-1,TRBJ1-2,ASSEAPNQGTGGYT
.,TRBV3-1/TRBV3-2,TRBJ2-5,ASIPAGGQETQY
.,TRBV10-3,TRBJ1-3,AISEGQGSGNTIY
.,TRBV9,TRBJ2-3,ASSVVAGGTDTQY
.,TRBV11-3,TRBJ1-3,ASSLGDRGHTIY
few,TRBV6-5,TRBJ2-7,ASSLTVAYEQY
once,TRBV11-2,TRBJ2-3,ASSTPAGGPENTQY
.,TRBV30,TRBJ2-2,AWLLANTGELF
.,TRBV3-1/TRBV3-2,TRBJ2-2,ASSQAAAGGPAGELF
.,TRBV4-2,TRBJ1-1,ASSRRAGVDTEAF
.,TRBV10-2,TRBJ2-7,ASSDTYEQY
.,TRBV27,TRBJ2-3,ASSRLAISTDTQY
.,TRBV9,TRBJ1-2,ASSVGGQGANYGYT
.,TRBV7-3,TRBJ2-7,ASSLGGTYEQY
.,TRBV14,TRBJ1-3,ASSPRTDSGNTIY
.,TRBV7-3,TRBJ1-2,ASSLTSQGQGGYT
.,TRBV7-2,TRBJ1-5,ASSPHSNQPQH
.,TRBV9,TRBJ2-3,ASTRGGLGDTQY
.,TRBV7-9,TRBJ1-1,ASSDQTGSGTEAF
.,TRBV24-1,TRBJ2-4,ATSGPDRNIQY
.,TRBV7-2,TRBJ2-5,ASSLGGASGGMETQY
.,TRBV4-1,TRBJ1-2,ASSQAGFDGYT
.,TRBV11-2,TRBJ2-7,ASSHTDTSYEQY
.,TRBV4-1,TRBJ2-2,ASSQERGRDTGELF
.,TRBV10-2,TRBJ2-7,ASSESSRGGEQY
few,TRBV2,TRBJ1-2,ASSEGQGVSGYT
.,TRBV7-9,TRBJ2-5,ASSPLAGRQETQY
.,TRBV4-1,TRBJ2-5,ASSQGGGGQTQY
.,TRBV6-6,TRBJ1-1,ASRLPGEEAF
.,TRBV5-6,TRBJ1-6,ASSLGQYNSPLH
.,TRBV9,TRBJ2-1,ASSVGQGAVRGNEQF
.,TRBV29-1,TRBJ2-5,SVVVLAGPQY
.,TRBV2,TRBJ1-6,ASRAPGGVYNSPLH
.,TRBV6-5,TRBJ2-1,ASSRQFNEQF
.,TRBV20-1,TRBJ1-1,SRGSDTEAF
.,TRBV27,TRBJ1-5,ASRRGSNQPQH
.,TRBV7-9,TRBJ1-6,ASSLVDTYPSPLH
.,TRBV7-8,TRBJ2-5,ASSLDSSILAVETQY
.,TRBV5-4,TRBJ1-2,ASSLRTATIAHGYT
few,TRBV10-1,TRBJ2-7,ASSEDNRDYTSYEQY
.,TRBV3-1/TRBV3-2,TRBJ2-7,ASSHRQGPYEQY
.,TRBV5-1,TRBJ2-5,ASSQPLAGGQETQY
.,TRBV7-9,TRBJ1-1,ASTPGGTEAF
.,TRBV11-3,TRBJ2-7,ASSSPGLFYEQY
.,TRBV18,TRBJ1-6,ASSPRVGGAQADSPLH
once,TRBV28,TRBJ1-2,ASSFGQGYYGYT
.,TRBV5-4,TRBJ2-2,ASSLEAGGPHGELF
.,TRBV10-3,TRBJ1-5,ASTGGQGQPQH
.,TRBV7-8,TRBJ1-6,ASSLEEGSPLH
once,TRBV21-1,TRBJ1-1,ASSKVRIEVRSHTEAF
once,TRBV30,TRBJ1-6,QQGTYNSPLH
.,TRBV28,TRBJ1-6,ASSLRDSPLH
.,TRBV2,TRBJ2-5,ASKGQEGTQETQY
.,TRBV11-3,TRBJ2-1,ASSLARRRSYNEQF
.,TRBV4-1,TRBJ2-1,ASSPTRLASYNEQF
.,TRBV15,TRBJ2-7,ATSRDNTESHEQY